Listed below are T cell receptor beta chains from one sample, sequenced in a study of blood T cell repertoires in COVID-19. Some clones are missing from TCRdb's copy, which holds only in-frame ones; the method was immunoSEQ multiplex PCR. Among 130,000 to 150,000 clones, more than 80% were seen once, and the ten largest hold approximately 5.8%. The material sequenced was peripheral blood. The source is a human donor in a cohort sampled during active COVID-19. CDR3s include the opening cysteine and the closing phenylalanine or tryptophan. A D gene is named only where the DNA matches it firmly. Clone sizes are given selectively: once, few, many, or a class where the clone is expanded.

d_call: .
clone_size: .
j_call: TRBJ2-7
v_call: TRBV19
cdr3_nt: TGTGCCAGTAGTATAGGTAACGGGGGGCACCCCTACGAGCAGTACTTC
cdr3_aa: CASSIGNGGHPYEQYF

d_call: .
clone_size: .
j_call: TRBJ2-7
v_call: TRBV15
cdr3_nt: TGTGCCACCAGCAGAGATTTGCGGGGGCCCGAACCTGGATCCTACGAGCAGTACTTC
cdr3_aa: CATSRDLRGPEPGSYEQYF

d_call: TRBD1
clone_size: .
j_call: TRBJ1-1
v_call: TRBV5-1
cdr3_nt: TGCGCCAGCAGCTACCCCCGGGACAGGGGCGCTGAAGCTTTCTTT
cdr3_aa: CASSYPRDRGAEAFF

d_call: TRBD1
clone_size: .
j_call: TRBJ1-4
v_call: TRBV5-1
cdr3_nt: TGCGCCAGCAGCCCGGACAGGTCGAATGAAAAACTGTTTTTT
cdr3_aa: CASSPDRSNEKLFF

d_call: .
clone_size: .
j_call: TRBJ2-5
v_call: TRBV3-1/TRBV3-2
cdr3_nt: TGTGCCAGCAGAAGCGAGGGGGGGGATCGGAAAGAGACCCAGTACTTC
cdr3_aa: CASRSEGGDRKETQYF

d_call: TRBD2
clone_size: .
j_call: TRBJ2-1
v_call: TRBV7-3
cdr3_nt: TGTGCCAGCAGGCGGGGGAGCTCCTACAATGAGCAGTTCTTC
cdr3_aa: CASRRGSSYNEQFF

d_call: .
clone_size: .
j_call: TRBJ2-1
v_call: TRBV3-1/TRBV3-2
cdr3_nt: TGTGCCAGCAGCCAAGACCCTATGTACAATGAGCAGTTCTTC
cdr3_aa: CASSQDPMYNEQFF

d_call: TRBD1
clone_size: .
j_call: TRBJ1-3
v_call: TRBV6-5
cdr3_nt: TGTGCCAGCAGCGTGACAGGGACAGACACCATATATTTT
cdr3_aa: CASSVTGTDTIYF

d_call: .
clone_size: .
j_call: TRBJ1-1
v_call: TRBV9
cdr3_nt: TGTGCCAGCAGCGCCCGACAGAACACTGAAGCTTTCTTT
cdr3_aa: CASSARQNTEAFF

d_call: TRBD1
clone_size: .
j_call: TRBJ2-3
v_call: TRBV6-2/TRBV6-3
cdr3_nt: TGTGCCAGCAGTTATCCAGGGGGCGCAAAAGATACGCAGTATTTT
cdr3_aa: CASSYPGGAKDTQYF

d_call: .
clone_size: .
j_call: TRBJ2-2
v_call: TRBV10-3
cdr3_nt: TGTGCCATCAGTGAGACAAAATCCGGGGAGCTGTTTTTT
cdr3_aa: CAISETKSGELFF

d_call: .
clone_size: .
j_call: TRBJ2-3
v_call: TRBV5-4
cdr3_nt: TGTGCCAGCACTTCAGGGGGGCCCTTAACAAGCACAGATACGCAGTATTTT
cdr3_aa: CASTSGGPLTSTDTQYF

d_call: .
clone_size: .
j_call: TRBJ2-5
v_call: TRBV28
cdr3_nt: TGTGCCAGCACCCAACAGGGCTCCTTCCAAGAGACCCAGTACTTC
cdr3_aa: CASTQQGSFQETQYF

d_call: .
clone_size: once
j_call: TRBJ2-7
v_call: TRBV11-1
cdr3_nt: TGTGCCAGCAGCTTTCGATCAGAAGACTACGAGCAGTACTTC
cdr3_aa: CASSFRSEDYEQYF

d_call: .
clone_size: few
j_call: TRBJ1-6
v_call: TRBV6-2/TRBV6-3
cdr3_nt: TGTGCCAGCAGTTACTCAGGGGCCAATTCACCCCTCCACTTT
cdr3_aa: CASSYSGANSPLHF

d_call: TRBD2
clone_size: .
j_call: TRBJ2-1
v_call: TRBV5-1
cdr3_nt: TGCGCCAGCAGCTTAAGCGGGGCCCTTGAGCAGTTCTTC
cdr3_aa: CASSLSGALEQFF

d_call: .
clone_size: few
j_call: TRBJ2-7
v_call: TRBV6-2/TRBV6-3
cdr3_nt: TGTGCCAGCAGTTTTTCCCGGAGCCTTGACAGGGAGGACTTC
cdr3_aa: CASSFSRSLDREDF

d_call: .
clone_size: .
j_call: TRBJ2-7
v_call: TRBV19
cdr3_nt: TGTGCCAGTAGTATGAAAGCTAAGACCTACGAGCAGTACTTC
cdr3_aa: CASSMKAKTYEQYF

d_call: TRBD2
clone_size: .
j_call: TRBJ2-5
v_call: TRBV6-2/TRBV6-3
cdr3_nt: TGTGCCAGCAGTCGCCGGCCTAGCGGTGGTAAGACCCAGTACTTC
cdr3_aa: CASSRRPSGGKTQYF

d_call: .
clone_size: .
j_call: TRBJ2-7
v_call: TRBV10-3
cdr3_nt: TGTGCCATCAGTGACAGCTACGAGCAGTACTTC
cdr3_aa: CAISDSYEQYF

d_call: .
clone_size: .
j_call: TRBJ2-3
v_call: TRBV9
cdr3_nt: TGTGCCAGCAGTGCCCAGGGGTTAGATACGCAGTATTTT
cdr3_aa: CASSAQGLDTQYF

d_call: .
clone_size: .
j_call: TRBJ2-3
v_call: TRBV30
cdr3_nt: TGTGCCTGGAGTGAGAGGGCCGGGGGTACGCAGTATTTT
cdr3_aa: CAWSERAGGTQYF